The 3 T cell receptor beta chains presented below share a single source sample, sequenced in a study of shared clonotypes between healthy human individuals. Generated by immunoSEQ multiplex PCR, the TCRdb table keeps only in-frame clones and is missing some. The data contain 300,000 to 400,000 clones, around 67% of them singletons. The material sequenced was memory CD4+ T cells sorted from blood. The subset was: CD45RA-negative fraction. Receptors were obtained from a man between 25 and 39 years old in good health.

The chain uses TRBV5-1 and TRBJ2-1; D gene uncertain. Trimming shortened V by 2 bases and J by 8 bases, and 11 bases separated the two germline ends. Germline V gene data show CDR1 as SGHRS and CDR2 as YFSETQ. The CDR3 is 13 residues long. Here the CDR3 DNA reads TGCGCCAGCAGCTTATTGCCGAAGTATGAGCAGTTCTTC. This codes for CASSLLPKYEQFF.

The V and J genes are TRBV5-4 and TRBJ2-5; unclear D gene. Germline V gene sequence: CDR1 SGHNT, CDR2 YYREEE (reference sequence). With 3 bases removed from V and 3 bases from J, the gap between germline ends came to 12 bases. The CDR3 is made up of 14 amino acids. CDR3 sequence reads: CASSSGSHEETQYF. The CDR3 DNA reads TGTGCCAGCAGCTCAGGTTCTCATGAAGAGACCCAGTACTTC.

The rearrangement uses TRBV28 and TRBJ2-7, with D possibly TRBD2 on 5 matching bases. Germline values: CDR1 MDHEN, CDR2 SYDVKM. This CDR3 is built from 12 residues. V lost 6 bases and J 4 bases, leaving 10 bases between the germline ends. In nucleotides, the CDR3 is TGTGCCAGCAGGCATGGAGGTTACGAGCAGTACTTC. Protein: CASRHGGYEQYF.